Here is one TCR beta chain with its context. Its antigen is not identified. Replicate PCRs run on sorted subsets employed 200 ng DNA, about 27,000 T cell genomes. The table came from immunoSEQ multiplex PCR; TCRdb's copy has only in-frame clones and leaves some out. This table has about 1.1 million clones, 70% to 85% appearing once. The data originate from a study of shared clonotypes between healthy human individuals. Trimming pared 7 bases from V and 4 bases from J, leaving 21 bases between. Germline loops: CDR1 SGHRS, CDR2 YFSETQ. CDR3 length: 15 residues. The study's findings and limits: Memory subsets had estimated richness that was generally smaller than that of naive subsets.

Sequencing used memory CD4+ T cells from PBMCs. Subset given: CD45RA-negative fraction. The source is a man younger than 30 in good health. Some clones in this sample may be carry-over from other donors' samples. V usage is TRBV5-1 and J usage is TRBJ2-7, with D possibly being TRBD2 (6 bases). CDR3 residues: CASGRSWGDQYEQYF. The CDR3 DNA is TGCGCCAGCGGAAGGTCCTGGGGGGACCAATACGAGCAGTACTTC. The entire variable domain, with the rest obtained from reference TRBV5-1 and TRBJ2-7, is as follows: KAGVTQTPRYLIKTRGQQVTLSCSPISGHRSVSWYQQTPGQGLQFLFEYFSETQRNKGNFPGRFSGRQFSNSRSEMNVSTLELGDSALYLCASGRSWGDQYEQYFGPGTRLTVT.